The 5 T cell receptor beta chains below were found in one sample sequenced in a study of beta chain features in type 1 diabetes (dated by TCRdb to the late 2010s). The library was built by means of the immunoSEQ multiplex PCR assay. The High Capacity cDNA Reverse Transcription Kit was used to reverse transcribe all of the isolated RNA, meaning that expressed TCRB transcripts were what got sequenced. The source is immuneACCESS, and TCRdb retained only in-frame sequences with V and J called. Part of the clones is not carried over; for the studies checked, unresolved V genes explain less than half of this, and the remainder is unexplained. Present in this sample are 150,000 to 180,000 clones, roughly 11% of which were seen just once. Clones ranked in the top ten supply around 2% of the sample. Material: central memory CD4+ T cells from blood. The receptors here all came from a man aged 18-30 years in good health.

This clone was detected ten times or more. The J gene is TRBJ2-1, the V gene TRBV7-9, with TRBD1 as a possible D gene (6 bases). Germline loops: CDR1 SEHNR, CDR2 FQNEAQ (reference sequence). The CDR3 sequence is 17 residues long. Deletions cut 5 bases from V and 2 bases from J, with 19 bases between. This CDR3 reads CASSPPPRQEPYNEQFF. The CDR3 coding sequence is TGTGCCAGCAGCCCTCCCCCGCGACAGGAACCCTACAATGAGCAGTTCTTC.

Only a few counts were recorded for this clone. The J gene is TRBJ2-7, the V gene TRBV10-3, with D unresolved. CDR3 size: 14 residues. Trimming shortened V by 3 bases and J by 5 bases, and 14 bases separated the two germline ends. CDR1 is ENHRY and CDR2 is SYGVKD in the germline V gene. The CDR3 loop reads CAISDPKGRHEQYF. CDR3 DNA sequence: TGTGCCATCAGTGACCCCAAGGGAAGGCACGAGCAGTACTTC.

As for this clone: A far more abundant clone sits one base away, making this likely a read error. The chain joins TRBV29-1 to TRBJ2-1, with a tentative D call TRBD2 (6 bases). Germline CDR1 and CDR2: SQVTM and ANQGSEA. This CDR3 comprises 16 residues. Trimming shortened V by 4 bases and J by 1 base, and 17 bases separated the two germline ends. CDR3 DNA sequence: TGCAGCGTTGCAGGAGGGCTGGAGTCGTCCTACAATGAGCAGTTCTTC. Its protein product is CSVAGGLESSYNEQFF.

DNA for the CDR3: TGTGCCAGCAGCCGCACAGGGACTAGCACAGATACGCAGTATTTT. Protein sequence: CASSRTGTSTDTQYF. The V gene is TRBV4-2, the J gene TRBJ2-3; either TRBD1 or TRBD2 may supply D (6 bases each). The germline V gene encodes CDR1 LGHNA and CDR2 YNFKEQ. The CDR3 is made up of 15 amino acids. The V gene lost 4 bases and the J gene lost 0 bases, with 11 bases spanning the gap.

This clone was seen a handful of times. V is TRBV11-2 and J is TRBJ2-3; D is unclear. Germline loops: CDR1 SGHAT, CDR2 FQNNGV. The V end was cut by 2 bases, the J end by 2 bases, with 5 bases between. The CDR3 has 13 amino acids. CDR3 DNA sequence: TGTGCCAGCAGCTTAAGGCACACAGATACGCAGTATTTT. This sequence encodes CASSLRHTDTQYF.